This is a list of T cell receptor beta chains from one sample in a study of blood T cell repertoires in COVID-19. The table came from immunoSEQ multiplex PCR; TCRdb's copy has only in-frame clones and leaves some out. The data hold roughly 130,000 clones, with 65% to 80% observed a single time. The sample comprised peripheral blood. All receptors come from a man in his fifties or sixties with acute or convalescent COVID-19. CDR3s include the opening cysteine and the closing phenylalanine or tryptophan. Each record gives: V gene, J gene, CDR3 protein.

TRBV19	TRBJ1-1	CASSLTGAEAFF
TRBV7-2	TRBJ2-7	CASSLGQGRTYEQYF
TRBV6-5	TRBJ1-5	CASSYSDRNQPQHF
TRBV4-1	TRBJ1-2	CASSQWGQGTIGYTF
TRBV5-1	TRBJ2-4	CASSLLGGRALENIQYF
TRBV11-2	TRBJ1-2	CASSLEPGDYGYTF
TRBV7-9	TRBJ2-7	CASSSTSSGASSEQYF
TRBV28	TRBJ2-5	CASRGAQGDLATQYF
TRBV4-1	TRBJ1-1	CASSQERTGYIAEAFF
TRBV19	TRBJ1-2	CASSILNGYTF
TRBV2	TRBJ1-5	CASGDRGIGNQPQHF
TRBV24-1	TRBJ2-2	CATSRGGANTGELFF
TRBV15	TRBJ2-1	CATSRDQGSYNEQFF
TRBV27	TRBJ2-1	CASSLFSGLADNNEQFF
TRBV6-5	TRBJ1-6	CASSPDRGNSPLHF
TRBV7-9	TRBJ2-1	CASTPTSGSGNEQFF
TRBV5-1	TRBJ2-7	CASSFRTSNYEQYF
TRBV4-2	TRBJ2-1	CASSQDEGTSGINEQFF
TRBV28	TRBJ1-5	CANGPGLSGNQPQHF
TRBV6-2/TRBV6-3	TRBJ1-1	CASSYLRTGGTEAFF
TRBV4-3	TRBJ1-2	CASSQGPGGGYGYTF
TRBV9	TRBJ2-1	CASSVGASGRIEQFF
TRBV6-2/TRBV6-3	TRBJ1-2	CASSHHGEYGYTF
TRBV4-2	TRBJ2-3	CASSQDPSGRARDTQYF
TRBV27	TRBJ2-7	CASRRGMADEQYF
TRBV5-4	TRBJ2-3	CASSLAGREDTQYF
TRBV10-3	TRBJ2-6	CATRDEELIFGANVLTF
TRBV6-5	TRBJ2-7	CASSPDRRSYEQYF
TRBV12-3/TRBV12-4	TRBJ2-7	CASRVGQGYEQYF
TRBV27	TRBJ1-5	CASSWTGGGGQPQHF
TRBV11-3	TRBJ2-2	CASSGGTGGRELFF
TRBV6-1	TRBJ1-2	CASSEDRGIYGYTF
TRBV5-8	TRBJ1-4	CASSLKGGKLFF
TRBV7-3	TRBJ2-5	CASSSTGGGIQETQYF
TRBV27	TRBJ1-1	CASSQGVPGQGSEAFF
TRBV6-5	TRBJ2-1	CASSPDYSSYNEQFF
TRBV27	TRBJ1-2	CASGRPANYGYTF
TRBV7-2	TRBJ2-1	CASSLGTSGNEQFF
TRBV19	TRBJ1-2	CASSMAEASWYGYTF
TRBV11-2	TRBJ2-3	CASSLGDRDTDTQYF
TRBV4-3	TRBJ1-5	CASSQAAGNQPQHF